Included here is one T cell receptor (beta chain) sequence, with context. These data originate in a study of shared clonotypes between healthy human individuals. Germline V gives CDR1 MNHEY, CDR2 SMNVEV (reference sequence). The CDR3 contains 16 residues. V lost 5 bases and J lost 8; bases outside the gene matches: 15. Naive CD8 isolation took CD45RO-negative cells positively selected for CCR7 and excluded terminally differentiated effector memory CD45RA+ cells. Produced via immunoSEQ multiplex PCR; TCRdb's table is partial and in-frame only. The sample has just over 2,000,000 clones; about 95% are singletons.

The receptor was derived from a man aged 18 to 29 in good health. Input material: naive CD8+ T cells sorted from blood. The chain couples TRBV27 to TRBJ2-1; 7 positions match TRBD2. CDR3 protein: CASSPEGAGLGYEQFF. CDR3 coding DNA: TGTGCCAGCAGTCCCGAGGGAGCGGGGCTGGGCTATGAGCAGTTCTTC.